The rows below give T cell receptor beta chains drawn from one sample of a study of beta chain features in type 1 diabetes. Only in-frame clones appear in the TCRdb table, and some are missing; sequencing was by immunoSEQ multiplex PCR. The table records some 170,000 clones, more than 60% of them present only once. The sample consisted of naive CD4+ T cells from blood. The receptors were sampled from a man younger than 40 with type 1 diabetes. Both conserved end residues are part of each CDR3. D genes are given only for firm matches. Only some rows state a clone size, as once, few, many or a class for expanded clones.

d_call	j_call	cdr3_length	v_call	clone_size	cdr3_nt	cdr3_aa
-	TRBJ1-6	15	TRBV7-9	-	TGTGCCAGCAGCGGAACTGGGACGCCAGGATCACCCCTCCACTTT	CASSGTGTPGSPLHF
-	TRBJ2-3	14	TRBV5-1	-	TGCGCCAGCAGCTTGGTGACTGGCACAGATACGCAGTATTTT	CASSLVTGTDTQYF
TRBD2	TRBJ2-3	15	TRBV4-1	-	TGCGCCAGCAGCCAAGAGGGACTAGCTTCAGATACGCAGTATTTT	CASSQEGLASDTQYF
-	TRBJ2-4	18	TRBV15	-	TGTGCCACCAGCAGAGATCCCCCAGATCCTTTCTCCAAAAACATTCAGTACTTC	CATSRDPPDPFSKNIQYF
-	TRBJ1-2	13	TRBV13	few	TGTGCCAGCGTGAAGGGACGTGACTATGGCTACACCTTC	CASVKGRDYGYTF
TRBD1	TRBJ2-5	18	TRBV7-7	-	TGTGCTAGCAGCTCCACGCCCGCCGGGACAGGGGTGCAGGGGACCCAGTACTTC	CASSSTPAGTGVQGTQYF
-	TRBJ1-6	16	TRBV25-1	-	TGTGCCAGCAGTGATGGACAGAGCTCCTATAATTCACCCCTCCACTTT	CASSDGQSSYNSPLHF
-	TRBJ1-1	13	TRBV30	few	TGTGCCTGGAGTGGACAGGACCACACTGAAGCTTTCTTT	CAWSGQDHTEAFF
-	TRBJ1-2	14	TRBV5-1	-	TGCGCCAGCAGTAGGGCTCCCGAGGGGTATGGCTACACCTTC	CASSRAPEGYGYTF
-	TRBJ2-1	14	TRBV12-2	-	TGTGCAAGTCGCCCACCTGCAGGGGGCTGTGAGCAGTTCTTC	CASRPPAGGCEQFF
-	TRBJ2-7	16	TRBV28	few	TGTGCCAGCAGTCCATGGACGGTCAAAAGCTCCTACGAGCAGTACTTC	CASSPWTVKSSYEQYF
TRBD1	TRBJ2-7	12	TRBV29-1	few	TGCAGCGTTCGGACAGGCCATTACGAGCAGTACTTC	CSVRTGHYEQYF
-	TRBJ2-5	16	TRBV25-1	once	TGTGCCAGCAGTGAAAGCCGACGGGGGGCCCAGGAGACCCAGTACTTC	CASSESRRGAQETQYF
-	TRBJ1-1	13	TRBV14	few	TGTGCCAGCAGCCAAGATTTGAACACTGAAGCTTTCTTT	CASSQDLNTEAFF
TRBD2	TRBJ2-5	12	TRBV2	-	TGTGCCAGCTCCACGGGGGGGGAGACCCAGTACTTC	CASSTGGETQYF
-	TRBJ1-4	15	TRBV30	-	TGTGCCTGGAGTCCAATCGACTCAACTAATGAAAAACTGTTTTTT	CAWSPIDSTNEKLFF
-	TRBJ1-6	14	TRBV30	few	TGTGCACTTACAACCGGGACACAGAATTCACCCCTCCACTTT	CALTTGTQNSPLHF